The subject of this entry is one TCR beta chain. This sample is part of a study of monozygotic twins with inflammatory bowel disease. CDR3 size: 11 residues. Whole blood that had not undergone T cell sorting provided the isolated total RNA. In preparing each TCR library, roughly 4,000 ng of total RNA was used. TCRdb reprocessed the 5' RACE reads and keeps a single row for each CDR3 protein, giving no DNA. This sample's table has about 110,000 distinct CDR3 sequences. Source material: blood. The TCR sequence derives from a human donor with ulcerative colitis or Crohn's disease, or a healthy co-twin of an affected twin (not recorded which). The chain recombines TRBV12-3 or TRBV12-4 with TRBJ2-1. The CDR3 protein is CASSFEKQQFF.